This is a list of T cell receptor beta chains from one sample in a study of blood T cell repertoires in COVID-19. TCRdb's copy holds only in-frame clones and misses some; the assay was immunoSEQ multiplex PCR. The sample shows 240,000 or so clones, roughly nine tenths of them seen only once. Sequences were obtained from peripheral blood. These receptors were obtained from a man aged 55 to 70 with acute or convalescent COVID-19. Each CDR3 is given with its conserved first and last residue. Fields, in order: clone size, V gene, J gene, D gene, CDR3 protein, CDR3 DNA. A D gene is named only where the DNA matches it firmly. Size is stated for part of the rows, as once, few or many counts, or as a class when the clone is expanded.

clone_size: .; v_call: TRBV11-3; j_call: TRBJ1-3; d_call: .; cdr3_aa: CASSSRLNERAGNTIYF; cdr3_nt: TGTGCCAGCAGCTCCCGGCTAAATGAGCGGGCCGGAAACACCATATATTTT
clone_size: .; v_call: TRBV12-5; j_call: TRBJ2-7; d_call: .; cdr3_aa: CASGQLPGIGSYEQYF; cdr3_nt: TGTGCTAGTGGTCAACTACCGGGGATCGGATCCTACGAGCAGTACTTC
clone_size: .; v_call: TRBV7-2; j_call: TRBJ2-7; d_call: TRBD1; cdr3_aa: CASSSGTGRLPYF; cdr3_nt: TGTGCCAGCAGCTCTGGGACAGGGCGTCTTCCGTACTTC
clone_size: .; v_call: TRBV5-1; j_call: TRBJ2-5; d_call: .; cdr3_aa: CASSLGAGTAVFQETQYF; cdr3_nt: TGCGCCAGCAGCTTGGGAGCGGGCACTGCCGTATTCCAAGAGACCCAGTACTTC
clone_size: .; v_call: TRBV5-1; j_call: TRBJ1-4; d_call: .; cdr3_aa: CASSLTGVATNEKLFF; cdr3_nt: TGCGCCAGCAGCTTAACAGGCGTCGCAACTAATGAAAAACTGTTTTTT
clone_size: .; v_call: TRBV11-3; j_call: TRBJ1-3; d_call: .; cdr3_aa: CASSPTGISGNTIYF; cdr3_nt: TGTGCCAGCAGCCCAACAGGTATCTCTGGAAACACCATATATTTT
clone_size: .; v_call: TRBV5-1; j_call: TRBJ2-7; d_call: .; cdr3_aa: CASSFSTPGHEQYF; cdr3_nt: TGCGCCAGCAGCTTTTCCACCCCAGGGCACGAGCAGTACTTC
clone_size: few; v_call: TRBV19; j_call: TRBJ2-7; d_call: TRBD1; cdr3_aa: CASSGRDREGTYEQYF; cdr3_nt: TGTGCCAGTAGTGGCCGGGACAGGGAAGGGACGTACGAGCAGTACTTC
clone_size: .; v_call: TRBV7-9; j_call: TRBJ2-1; d_call: TRBD2; cdr3_aa: CASSPSGSDEQFF; cdr3_nt: TGTGCCAGCAGCCCTAGCGGGAGCGATGAGCAGTTCTTC
clone_size: .; v_call: TRBV5-1; j_call: TRBJ1-5; d_call: TRBD1; cdr3_aa: CASSPDPDRGPGQPQHF; cdr3_nt: TGCGCCAGCAGCCCCGACCCGGACAGGGGCCCAGGGCAGCCCCAGCATTTT
clone_size: .; v_call: TRBV6-5; j_call: TRBJ2-2; d_call: TRBD2; cdr3_aa: CAIRTSGSFGELFF; cdr3_nt: TGTGCCATCCGGACTAGCGGGAGTTTCGGGGAGCTGTTTTTT